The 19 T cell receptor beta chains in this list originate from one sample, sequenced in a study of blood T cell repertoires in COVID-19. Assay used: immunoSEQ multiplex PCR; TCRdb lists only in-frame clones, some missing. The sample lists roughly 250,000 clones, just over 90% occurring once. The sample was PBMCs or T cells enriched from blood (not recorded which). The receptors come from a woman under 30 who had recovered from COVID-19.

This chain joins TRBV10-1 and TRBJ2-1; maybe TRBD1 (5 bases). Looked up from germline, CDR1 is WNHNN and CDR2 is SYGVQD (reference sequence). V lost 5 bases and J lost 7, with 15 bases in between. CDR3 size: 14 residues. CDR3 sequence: CASSRGPAENEQFF. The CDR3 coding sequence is TGCGCCAGCAGTAGGGGCCCCGCCGAAAATGAGCAGTTCTTC.

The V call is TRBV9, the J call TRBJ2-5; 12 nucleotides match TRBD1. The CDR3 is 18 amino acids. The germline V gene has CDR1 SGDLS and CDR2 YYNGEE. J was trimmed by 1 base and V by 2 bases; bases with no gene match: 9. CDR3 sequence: CASSVTGTGGGVQETQYF. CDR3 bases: TGTGCCAGCAGCGTTACCGGGACAGGGGGCGGGGTCCAAGAGACCCAGTACTTC.

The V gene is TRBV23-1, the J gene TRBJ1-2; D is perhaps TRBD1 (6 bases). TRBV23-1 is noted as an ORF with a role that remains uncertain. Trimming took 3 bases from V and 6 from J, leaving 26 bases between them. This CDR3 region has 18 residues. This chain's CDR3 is CASSHSVRQDPGLDGYTF. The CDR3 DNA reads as TGCGCCAGCAGTCATTCCGTGAGACAGGACCCGGGGTTGGATGGCTACACCTTC.

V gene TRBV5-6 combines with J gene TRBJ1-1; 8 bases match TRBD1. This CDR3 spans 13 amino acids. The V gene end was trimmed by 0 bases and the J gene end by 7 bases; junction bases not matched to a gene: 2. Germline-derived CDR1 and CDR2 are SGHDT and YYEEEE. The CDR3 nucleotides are TGTGCCAGCAGCTTGGTGGACAGGGATGAAGCTTTCTTT. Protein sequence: CASSLVDRDEAFF.

Here the CDR3 reads CASSVNSPEAFF. The DNA of the CDR3 is TGTGCCAGCAGCGTCAACAGCCCTGAAGCTTTCTTT. This rearrangement joins TRBV7-2 to TRBJ1-1, with unresolved D. V shed 5 bases and J shed 6 bases, with 10 bases lying between them. This CDR3 contains 12 residues. Germline V CDR1 and CDR2: SGHTA, FQGNSA. Combining the CDR3 with reference TRBV7-2 and TRBJ1-1 gives the whole variable domain GAGVSQSPSNKVTEKGKDVELRCDPISGHTALYWYRQSLGQGLEFLIYFQGNSAPDKSGLPSDRFSAERTGGSVSTLTIQRTQQEDSAVYLCASSVNSPEAFFGQGTRLTVV.

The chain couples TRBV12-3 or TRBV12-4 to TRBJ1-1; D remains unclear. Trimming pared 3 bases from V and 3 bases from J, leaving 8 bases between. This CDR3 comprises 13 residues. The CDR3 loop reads CASSLVGYTEAFF. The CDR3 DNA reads TGTGCCAGCAGTTTGGTCGGGTACACTGAAGCTTTCTTT.

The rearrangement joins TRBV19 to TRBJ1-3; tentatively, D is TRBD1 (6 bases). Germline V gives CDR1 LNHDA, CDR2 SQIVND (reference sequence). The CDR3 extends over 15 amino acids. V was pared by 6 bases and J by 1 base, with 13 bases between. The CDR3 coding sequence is TGTGCCAGTAGCCCAACAGGGAAGTCTGGAAACACCATATATTTT. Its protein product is CASSPTGKSGNTIYF.

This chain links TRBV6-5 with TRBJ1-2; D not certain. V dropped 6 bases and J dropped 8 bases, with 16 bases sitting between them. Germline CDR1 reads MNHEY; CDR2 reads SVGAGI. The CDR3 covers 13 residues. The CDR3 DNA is TGTGCCAGCAGCCAAGATGGGCTTGTAGGCTACACCTTC. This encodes CASSQDGLVGYTF.

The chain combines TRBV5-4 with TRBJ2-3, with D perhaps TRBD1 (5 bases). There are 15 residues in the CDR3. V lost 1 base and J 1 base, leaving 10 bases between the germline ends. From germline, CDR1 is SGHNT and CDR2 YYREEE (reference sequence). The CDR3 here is CASSLRGRGTDTQYF. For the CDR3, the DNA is TGTGCCAGCAGCTTGAGGGGTCGTGGCACAGATACGCAGTATTTT.

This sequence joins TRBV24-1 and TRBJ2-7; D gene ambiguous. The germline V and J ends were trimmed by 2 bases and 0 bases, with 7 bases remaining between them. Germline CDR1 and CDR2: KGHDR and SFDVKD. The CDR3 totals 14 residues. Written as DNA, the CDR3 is TGTGCCACCAGTGATTCCCATAGCTCCTACGAGCAGTACTTC. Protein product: CATSDSHSSYEQYF.

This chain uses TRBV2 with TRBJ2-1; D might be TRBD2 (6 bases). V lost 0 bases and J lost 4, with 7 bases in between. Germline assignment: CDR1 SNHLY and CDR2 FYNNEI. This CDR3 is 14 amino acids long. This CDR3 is CASSEAGGYNEQFF. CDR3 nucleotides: TGTGCCAGCAGTGAAGCCGGGGGATACAATGAGCAGTTCTTC.

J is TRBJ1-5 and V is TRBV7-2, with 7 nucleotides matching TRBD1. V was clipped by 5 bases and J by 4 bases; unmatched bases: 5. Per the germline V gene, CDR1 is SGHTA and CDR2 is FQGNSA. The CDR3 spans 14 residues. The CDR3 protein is CASSPMTGNQPQHF. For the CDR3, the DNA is TGTGCCAGCAGCCCTATGACAGGGAATCAGCCCCAGCATTTT.

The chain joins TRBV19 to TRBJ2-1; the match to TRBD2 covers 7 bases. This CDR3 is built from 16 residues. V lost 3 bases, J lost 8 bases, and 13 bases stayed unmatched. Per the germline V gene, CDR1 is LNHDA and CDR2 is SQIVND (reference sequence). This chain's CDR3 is CASSMISGGWGDEQFF. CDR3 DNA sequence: TGTGCCAGTAGTATGATATCGGGGGGTTGGGGCGATGAGCAGTTCTTC.

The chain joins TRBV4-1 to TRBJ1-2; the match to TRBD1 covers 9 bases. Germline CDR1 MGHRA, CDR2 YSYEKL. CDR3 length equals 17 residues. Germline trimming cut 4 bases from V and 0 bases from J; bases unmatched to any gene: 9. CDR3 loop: CASSRGTGPVANYGYTF. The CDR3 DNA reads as TGCGCCAGCAGCCGAGGGACAGGGCCCGTAGCTAACTATGGCTACACCTTC.

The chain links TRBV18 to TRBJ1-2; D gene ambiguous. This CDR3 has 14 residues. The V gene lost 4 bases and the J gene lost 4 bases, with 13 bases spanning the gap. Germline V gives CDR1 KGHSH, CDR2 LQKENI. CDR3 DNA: TGTGCCAGCTCACAGAGTAGCGTTTCCTATGGCTACACCTTC. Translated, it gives CASSQSSVSYGYTF.

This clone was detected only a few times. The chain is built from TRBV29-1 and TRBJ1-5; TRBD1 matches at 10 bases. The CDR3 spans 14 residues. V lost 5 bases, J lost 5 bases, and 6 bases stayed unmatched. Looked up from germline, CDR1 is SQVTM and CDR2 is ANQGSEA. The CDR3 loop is CSVSFGTGDQPQHF. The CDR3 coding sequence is TGCAGCGTTAGTTTCGGGACAGGGGATCAGCCCCAGCATTTT. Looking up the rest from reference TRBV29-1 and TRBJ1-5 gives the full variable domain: SAVISQKPSRDICQRGTSLTIQCQVDSQVTMMFWYRQQPGQSLTLIATANQGSEATYESGFVIDKFPISRPNLTFSTLTVSNMSPEDSSIYLCSVSFGTGDQPQHFGDGTRLSIL.

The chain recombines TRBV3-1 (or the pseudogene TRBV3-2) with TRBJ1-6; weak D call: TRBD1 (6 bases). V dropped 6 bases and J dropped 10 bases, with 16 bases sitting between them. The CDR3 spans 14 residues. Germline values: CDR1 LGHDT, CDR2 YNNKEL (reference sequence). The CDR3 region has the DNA TGTGCCAGCAGTCCTACAGGGTCCCCATCACCCCTCCACTTT. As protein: CASSPTGSPSPLHF.

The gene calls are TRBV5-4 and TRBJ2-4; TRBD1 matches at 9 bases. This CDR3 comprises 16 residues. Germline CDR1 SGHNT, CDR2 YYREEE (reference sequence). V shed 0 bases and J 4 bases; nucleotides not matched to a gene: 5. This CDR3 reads CASSLGTGTGKNIQYF. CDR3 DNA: TGTGCCAGCAGCTTGGGGACCGGGACAGGGAAAAACATTCAGTACTTC.

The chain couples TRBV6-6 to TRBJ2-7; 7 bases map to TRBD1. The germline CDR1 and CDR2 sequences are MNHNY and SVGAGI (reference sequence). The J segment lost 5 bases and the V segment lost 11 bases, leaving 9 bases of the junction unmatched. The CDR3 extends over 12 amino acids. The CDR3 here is CAAGGIRDEQYF. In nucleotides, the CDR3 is TGTGCCGCAGGGGGAATCAGGGACGAGCAGTACTTC.